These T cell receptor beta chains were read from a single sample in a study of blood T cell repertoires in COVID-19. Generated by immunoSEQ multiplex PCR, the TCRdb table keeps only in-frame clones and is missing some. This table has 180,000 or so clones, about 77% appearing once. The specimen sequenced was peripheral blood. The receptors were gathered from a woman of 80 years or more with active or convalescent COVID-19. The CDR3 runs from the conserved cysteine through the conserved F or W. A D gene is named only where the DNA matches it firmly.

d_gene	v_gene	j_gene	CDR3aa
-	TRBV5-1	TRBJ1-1	CASSRQGDMGTEAFF
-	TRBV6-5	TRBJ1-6	CASSPTGTWGSPLHF
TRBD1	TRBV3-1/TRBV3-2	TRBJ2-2	CASTGQGAGTGELFF
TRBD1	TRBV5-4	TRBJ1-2	CASSRTGGGFRSYGYTF
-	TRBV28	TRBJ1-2	CASSSPGRGYGYTF
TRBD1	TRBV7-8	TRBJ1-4	CASSLRDRGEKLFF
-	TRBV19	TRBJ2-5	CASSIDALAQETQYF
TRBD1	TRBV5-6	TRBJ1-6	CASSFTGVYSGFDSPLHF
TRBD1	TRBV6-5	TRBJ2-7	CASSHRGRGYEQYF
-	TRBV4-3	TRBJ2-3	CASSQDAREQYF
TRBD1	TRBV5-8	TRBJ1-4	CASSTGQGATNEKLFF
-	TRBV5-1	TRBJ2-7	CASSPQGGYEQYF
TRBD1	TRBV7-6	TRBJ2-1	CASSLGGAQGGGEQFF
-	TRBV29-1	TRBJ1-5	CSVLGDDQPQHF